This entry lists 21 T cell receptor beta chains sequenced from one sample in a study of technical replicates of blood from a handful of donors. Produced via immunoSEQ multiplex PCR; TCRdb's table is partial and in-frame only. The profile shows about 86,000 clones, roughly 95% of them singletons. Material for sequencing was T cells isolated from PBMCs. All receptors derive from a human donor in good health.

This clone was seen just once. The chain joins TRBV10-2 to TRBJ2-1, with 9 bases that match TRBD2. In germline, CDR1 is WSHSY, CDR2 SAAADI. This CDR3 is 16 amino acids long. Trimming removed 7 bases from V and 8 bases from J; junction bases left unmatched: 15. The CDR3, as DNA: TGCGCCAGCAAAATTGGGGTAGCGGGAGCCCTCGATGAGCAGTTCTTC. Protein sequence: CASKIGVAGALDEQFF.

The chain joins TRBV6-5 to TRBJ2-7; maybe TRBD1 (6 bases). The CDR3 spans 13 residues. The germline V and J ends were trimmed by 2 bases and 3 bases, with 8 bases remaining between them. The V gene's germline CDR1 is MNHEY and CDR2 SVGAGI. This chain's CDR3 is CASSYEDSYEQYF. For the CDR3, the DNA is TGTGCCAGCAGTTACGAGGACAGCTACGAGCAGTACTTC.

The chain is built from TRBV25-1 and TRBJ1-2; 8 positions agree with TRBD1. The J segment lost 4 bases and the V segment lost 3 bases, leaving 1 base of the junction unmatched. This CDR3 region has 13 residues. CDR1 is MGHDK, CDR2 SYGVNS, per germline. CDR3 sequence (DNA): TGTGCCAGCAGTGAGGGGACAGGCTATGGCTACACCTTC. It is translated as CASSEGTGYGYTF.

The table lists this clone with a count of one. The J gene is TRBJ2-7, the V gene TRBV11-3; 10 bases agree with TRBD2. The V segment lost 6 bases and the J segment 6 bases; nucleotides outside the gene matches: 5. The V gene's germline CDR1 is SGHNT and CDR2 YENEEA. The CDR3 loop spans 13 amino acids. The CDR3 here is CASSLIAGGEQYF. DNA of the CDR3: TGTGCCAGCAGTCTTATAGCGGGAGGCGAGCAGTACTTC. Based on the CDR3 plus reference TRBV11-3 and TRBJ2-7, the full variable domain is EAGVVQSPRYKIIEKKQPVAFWCNPISGHNTLYWYLQNLGQGPELLIRYENEEAVDDSQLPKDRFSAERLKGVDSTLKIQPAELGDSAVYLCASSLIAGGEQYFGPGTRLTVT.

The chain is built from TRBV7-8 and TRBJ2-1; 11 bases map to TRBD2. Germline values: CDR1 SGHVS, CDR2 FQNEAQ. The CDR3 is 15 residues long. V gave up 5 bases and J gave up 11 bases; unmatched junction bases: 11. In DNA form, the CDR3 reads TGTGCCAGCAGCCTACCCGGGACTAGCGGCCCTAAGCAGTTCTTC. Its protein product is CASSLPGTSGPKQFF.

The chain's CDR3 is CASTVIAGGPNSEQFF. CDR3 in DNA: TGTGCCAGCACCGTCATAGCGGGAGGGCCTAATAGTGAGCAGTTCTTC. V is TRBV11-3 and J is TRBJ2-1; 11 bases align to TRBD2. The CDR3 runs to 16 residues. CDR1 and CDR2 (germline): SGHNT, YENEEA. V was pared by 7 bases and J by 9 bases, with 14 bases of the junction left unmatched.

V gene TRBV28 combines with J gene TRBJ1-1, with no clear D. In germline, CDR1 is MDHEN, CDR2 SYDVKM. V shed 10 bases and J shed 10 bases, with 22 bases lying between them. The CDR3 is made up of 13 amino acids. The CDR3 DNA sequence: TGTGCCACTTCACTAACGGAATGGTCCTTAGCTTTCTTT. Its translation: CATSLTEWSLAFF.

The chain uses TRBV9 and TRBJ2-3, with 7 bases that match TRBD1. Looked up from germline, CDR1 is SGDLS and CDR2 is YYNGEE. This CDR3 is built from 17 residues. V gave up 0 bases and J gave up 6 bases; unmatched junction bases: 13. The chain's CDR3 is CASSVVGWGQNLDTQYF. The CDR3 nucleotides are TGTGCCAGCAGCGTAGTTGGGTGGGGACAGAACCTCGATACGCAGTATTTT.

This chain uses TRBV4-3 with TRBJ2-3; 8 nucleotides line up with TRBD1. The CDR3 contains 15 residues. V shed 0 bases, J shed 4 bases, and the junction held 3 bases outside the gene matches. CDR1 and CDR2 from the germline V gene are LGHNA and YSLEER. The CDR3 nucleotides are TGCGCCAGCAGCCAAGATACAGGGGGGTCAGATACGCAGTATTTT. Protein sequence: CASSQDTGGSDTQYF.

J is TRBJ1-1 and V is TRBV21-1; TRBD1 was called by the table and not checked on the DNA. TRBV21-1 is designated a pseudogene. The CDR3 has 13 residues. CDR3 nucleotides: TGTGCCAGCAGTACTGGACAGGGAGGCCTGGCTTTCTTT. Translating gives CASSTGQGGLAFF.

The rearrangement links TRBV29-1 to TRBJ2-7; 8 nucleotides agree with TRBD1. The germline V gene has CDR1 SQVTM and CDR2 ANQGSEA. V shed 4 bases, J shed 4 bases, and the junction held 6 bases outside the gene matches. The CDR3 is 13 residues long. The CDR3 loop reads CSVGVTGVYEQYF. The DNA of the CDR3 is TGCAGCGTTGGCGTGACAGGGGTGTACGAGCAGTACTTC.

This sequence joins TRBV9 and TRBJ2-3; D uncertain. The CDR3 is 13 amino acids. Trimming took off 0 bases at V and 4 bases at J, with 6 bases between the two ends. Germline CDR1 is SGDLS and CDR2 is YYNGEE. The DNA for the CDR3 is TGTGCCAGCAGCGTAGGTCGCGCAGATACGCAGTATTTT. Protein sequence: CASSVGRADTQYF. Filled out from reference TRBV9 and TRBJ2-3, the complete variable domain reads DSGVTQTPKHLITATGQRVTLRCSPRSGDLSVYWYQQSLDQGLQFLIQYYNGEERAKGNILERFSAQQFPDLHSELNLSSLELGDSALYFCASSVGRADTQYFGPGTRLTVL.

The chain recombines TRBV29-1 with TRBJ2-1; 9 nucleotides line up with TRBD2. The CDR3 totals 17 residues. Trimming took 2 bases from V and 0 from J; bases not matched to a gene: 8. CDR1 and CDR2 (germline): SQVTM, ANQGSEA. CDR3 sequence (DNA): TGCAGCGTTGAACTAGCGGGATCTTTTTACTCCTACAATGAGCAGTTCTTC. Its protein product is CSVELAGSFYSYNEQFF.

The CDR3 is CASSFRQSSYNEQFF. Written as DNA, the CDR3 is TGTGCCAGCAGTTTCCGACAGAGCTCCTACAATGAGCAGTTCTTC. The genes are TRBV27 and TRBJ2-1, with D possibly matching TRBD1 (5 bases). Germline lookup yields CDR1 MNHEY and CDR2 SMNVEV (reference sequence). This CDR3 has 15 amino acids. V lost 3 bases, J lost 0 bases, and 9 bases lay in between.

This clone was observed once. The chain couples TRBV21-1 to TRBJ2-2; no DNA check was done on the table's D call, TRBD1. TRBV21-1 has pseudogene status. This CDR3 has 13 amino acids. CDR3 DNA: TGTGCCAGCAGCAATTTGGGACACGGGGAGCTGTTTTTT. It translates to CASSNLGHGELFF.

J is TRBJ2-3 and V is TRBV7-9; TRBD1 matches 10 bases. Germline V gene lookup returns CDR1 SEHNR and CDR2 FQNEAQ (reference sequence). After removal of 5 bases from V and 5 bases from J, the junction contained 10 bases not matched to a gene. The CDR3 sequence is 16 residues long. The CDR3 region has the DNA TGTGCCAGCAGCGACAGCAGGGACAGGGGCGGAGATACGCAGTATTTT. It is translated as CASSDSRDRGGDTQYF.

The rearrangement joins TRBV11-2 to TRBJ1-1; D not resolved. The CDR3 covers 13 residues. V lost 3 bases and J lost 3, with 8 bases in between. Germline CDR1 SGHAT, CDR2 FQNNGV. The DNA for the CDR3 is TGTGCCAGCAGCTTCGACACTTACACTGAAGCTTTCTTT. Amino acid sequence: CASSFDTYTEAFF.

This clone was recorded once. This sequence joins TRBV5-1 and TRBJ2-3, with 10 bases aligning to TRBD2. The CDR3 is 16 residues long. Trimming took 0 bases from V and 6 from J; bases not matched to a gene: 7. CDR1 and CDR2 from the germline V gene are SGHRS and YFSETQ. In nucleotides, the CDR3 is TGCGCCAGCAGCTTGGTGCTAGCGGGAGTGTTGGATACGCAGTATTTT. Protein sequence: CASSLVLAGVLDTQYF.

The rearrangement uses TRBV6-5 and TRBJ2-7; D remains unclear. This CDR3 region has 12 residues. The ends were cut back, 4 bases at V and 6 bases at J, with 10 bases in the middle. Germline loops: CDR1 MNHEY, CDR2 SVGAGI. The CDR3 nucleotides are TGTGCCAGCAGTTCCCAAGACTTCGAGCAGTACTTC. Its translation is CASSSQDFEQYF.

J is TRBJ1-2 and V is TRBV5-1; tentative D call: TRBD1 (6 bases). V was clipped by 0 bases and J by 6 bases, with 18 bases between them. Germline V CDR1 and CDR2: SGHRS, YFSETQ. This CDR3 is built from 16 residues. The CDR3 region has the DNA TGCGCCAGCAGCTTGGAGAAATTCACAGGGTCCCATGGCTACACCTTC. Translated: CASSLEKFTGSHGYTF.

The chain carries TRBV19 and TRBJ1-2; tentatively, D is TRBD1 (5 bases). Germline assignment: CDR1 LNHDA and CDR2 SQIVND (reference sequence). The germline V and J ends were trimmed by 10 bases and 1 base, with 16 bases remaining between them. The length of the CDR3 is 14 residues. CDR3 bases: TGTGCCACCCAAAGGACATCGGGTAACTATGGCTACACCTTC. Protein: CATQRTSGNYGYTF.